The rows below give T cell receptor beta chains drawn from one sample of a study of T cell changes during pregnancy in multiple sclerosis. Only in-frame clones appear in the TCRdb table, and some are missing; sequencing was by immunoSEQ multiplex PCR. The sample lists about 100,000 clones, 85% to 95% occurring once. Sequencing was performed on peripheral blood, taken in the second trimester of pregnancy. Receptors were obtained from a female donor with multiple sclerosis, enrolled in a pregnancy study. Each CDR3 is given with its conserved first and last residue. The D gene is left open where the match is weak. The size entry is marked missing in some rows and otherwise reads once, few, many or a size class.

TRBV9	TRBD2	few	TRBJ2-2	CASSPQRTSGINTGELFF	TGTGCCAGCAGCCCCCAAAGGACTAGCGGGATAAACACCGGGGAGCTGTTTTTT
TRBV7-8	-	-	TRBJ2-5	CASTLRQAETQYF	TGTGCCAGCACCTTGCGACAGGCAGAGACCCAGTACTTC
TRBV7-8	-	-	TRBJ2-7	CASTRGGGSSYEQYF	TGTGCCAGCACCAGAGGGGGGGGTTCTTCCTACGAGCAGTACTTC
TRBV5-1	TRBD1	-	TRBJ1-1	CASSLGTPGQGNTEAFF	TGCGCCAGCAGCTTGGGAACCCCGGGACAGGGGAACACTGAAGCTTTCTTT
TRBV5-6	TRBD1	-	TRBJ1-1	CASSLGPRGQGTEAFF	TGTGCCAGCAGCTTGGGTCCCAGGGGGCAGGGCACTGAAGCTTTCTTT
TRBV10-3	-	-	TRBJ1-1	CATRGQLNTEAFF	TGTGCCACCCGAGGACAGTTGAACACTGAAGCTTTCTTT
TRBV30	-	few	TRBJ1-1	CAWSFGSVGAFF	TGTGCCTGGAGTTTCGGGTCGGTCGGGGCTTTCTTT
TRBV19	-	-	TRBJ2-1	CASSIPLDGRQFF	TGTGCCAGTAGTATCCCTTTGGACGGGAGGCAGTTCTTC
TRBV2	-	-	TRBJ2-1	CASEAGGQGGNEQFF	TGTGCCAGCGAGGCGGGGGGACAGGGTGGGAATGAGCAGTTCTTC
TRBV2	-	-	TRBJ1-4	CASSPTGRANEKLFF	TGTGCCAGCAGTCCTACAGGGAGGGCTAATGAAAAACTGTTTTTT
TRBV10-3	TRBD1	once	TRBJ1-6	CAISESDRSSSYNSPLHF	TGTGCCATCAGTGAGTCGGACAGGTCTAGCTCCTATAATTCACCCCTCCACTTT
TRBV15	-	-	TRBJ1-2	CATSRDWGTLTFF	TGTGCCACCAGCAGAGATTGGGGGACACTCACATTCTTC
TRBV27	TRBD1	-	TRBJ2-1	CASSPHPDRGTYNEQFF	TGTGCCAGCAGTCCACACCCTGACAGGGGCACCTACAATGAGCAGTTCTTC
TRBV18	-	-	TRBJ1-6	CASSPGGSLNSPLHF	TGTGCCAGCTCACCCGGAGGCAGCCTGAATTCACCCCTCCACTTT
TRBV6-5	TRBD1	-	TRBJ1-2	CASSYDRVYGYTF	TGTGCCAGCAGTTACGACAGGGTCTATGGCTACACCTTC
TRBV27	TRBD2	-	TRBJ2-1	CASSLELAGPPSPNEQFF	TGTGCCAGCAGTTTGGAGCTAGCGGGACCCCCTTCCCCCAATGAGCAGTTCTTC
TRBV2	-	-	TRBJ1-6	CASSVGPPAAPLHF	TGTGCCAGCAGTGTTGGTCCCCCAGCGGCACCCCTCCACTTT
TRBV28	-	once	TRBJ1-5	CASSLGGRQDHQPQHF	TGTGCCAGCAGTTTAGGAGGTCGTCAAGACCATCAGCCCCAGCATTTT
TRBV6-1	-	-	TRBJ1-1	CASSEARWGQRLLNTEAFF	TGTGCCAGCAGTGAAGCGAGATGGGGACAAAGACTTTTGAACACTGAAGCTTTCTTT
TRBV27	TRBD2	once	TRBJ2-7	CASSYRAGLDGQYF	TGTGCCAGCAGTTATCGAGCGGGGCTAGACGGGCAGTACTTC
TRBV29-1	-	-	TRBJ1-5	CSVGGGSNQPQHF	TGCAGCGTTGGGGGGGGTTCCAATCAGCCCCAGCATTTT
TRBV7-6	TRBD2	-	TRBJ2-1	CASSLGLALRSGYNEQFF	TGTGCCAGCAGCTTAGGACTAGCTTTGCGCTCCGGTTACAATGAGCAGTTCTTC
TRBV5-4	-	-	TRBJ1-1	CASSALTATGNTEAFF	TGTGCCAGCAGCGCCTTAACGGCTACAGGGAACACTGAAGCTTTCTTT
TRBV25-1	-	-	TRBJ1-2	CASRPDGAQGYTF	TGTGCCAGCAGGCCCGACGGAGCTCAGGGCTACACCTTC
TRBV29-1	-	-	TRBJ2-3	CSVATDTQYF	TGCAGCGTTGCAACAGATACGCAGTATTTT
TRBV4-2	TRBD2	once	TRBJ2-1	CASSLGLGLDNEQFF	TGTGCCAGCAGCCTAGGACTAGGCCTAGACAATGAGCAGTTCTTC
TRBV15	-	-	TRBJ2-2	CATSTRRVSNTGELFF	TGTGCCACCAGCACTAGGCGGGTTTCTAACACCGGGGAGCTGTTTTTT
TRBV5-4	TRBD1	-	TRBJ1-2	CASSLTLRTGEGYTF	TGTGCCAGCAGCTTGACGTTAAGGACAGGGGAGGGCTACACCTTC
TRBV9	TRBD2	-	TRBJ2-3	CASSVVAGGDLGTQYF	TGTGCCAGCAGCGTTGTAGCGGGGGGGGATCTTGGTACGCAGTATTTT
TRBV11-1	-	-	TRBJ1-6	CASRPGGGYSPLHF	TGTGCCAGCCGGCCGGGAGGGGGATATTCACCCCTCCACTTT
TRBV30	TRBD2	-	TRBJ2-7	CACRTSGVYEQYF	TGTGCCTGTCGGACTAGCGGGGTCTACGAGCAGTACTTC
TRBV10-2	TRBD2	-	TRBJ2-2	CASLTSEGGELFF	TGCGCCAGCTTGACTAGCGAGGGTGGGGAGCTGTTTTTT
TRBV7-9	-	-	TRBJ2-1	CASSDTRVQRVYNEQFF	TGTGCCAGCAGCGATACCAGAGTCCAGCGGGTCTACAATGAGCAGTTCTTC
TRBV2	-	-	TRBJ1-5	CASSAGDRNQPQHF	TGTGCCAGCAGTGCAGGAGACAGGAATCAGCCCCAGCATTTT
TRBV6-1	TRBD2	-	TRBJ2-1	CASSESGGGVTNEQFF	TGTGCCAGCAGTGAAAGCGGCGGGGGGGTCACCAATGAGCAGTTCTTC
TRBV27	TRBD2	few	TRBJ2-1	CASSGRGRGGSSYNEQFF	TGTGCCAGCAGTGGAAGGGGGCGGGGGGGGAGCTCCTACAATGAGCAGTTCTTC
TRBV30	TRBD2	few	TRBJ2-2	CAWTRLATTGELFF	TGTGCCTGGACCCGACTAGCGACCACCGGGGAGCTGTTTTTT
TRBV28	-	-	TRBJ1-2	CASSFISAREALGGYTF	TGTGCCAGCAGTTTCATTTCGGCCAGGGAGGCTCTCGGGGGCTACACCTTC
TRBV10-3	-	-	TRBJ2-7	CAISDISYEQYF	TGTGCCATCAGTGACATCTCCTACGAGCAGTACTTC
TRBV6-5	TRBD2	-	TRBJ2-1	CASSSHGLAGGNEQFF	TGTGCCAGCAGTTCCCATGGACTAGCGGGGGGCAATGAGCAGTTCTTC
TRBV10-3	-	-	TRBJ1-1	CAISPPAGEAFF	TGTGCCATCAGTCCTCCGGCGGGGGAGGCTTTCTTT
TRBV11-1	-	-	TRBJ2-2	CASSFGSNTGELFF	TGTGCCAGCAGCTTCGGGAGTAACACCGGGGAGCTGTTTTTT
TRBV7-7	TRBD1	-	TRBJ2-5	CASSHRRQGAMETQYF	TGTGCCAGCAGCCACCGCCGACAGGGGGCTATGGAGACCCAGTACTTC
TRBV5-1	TRBD2	-	TRBJ2-3	CASRPLGGRAADTQYF	TGCGCCAGCAGACCGCTCGGCGGGAGGGCGGCAGATACGCAGTATTTT
TRBV7-8	TRBD2	-	TRBJ2-3	CASSPPRTSGNTDTQYF	TGTGCCAGCAGCCCCCCCAGGACTAGCGGGAACACAGATACGCAGTATTTT
TRBV10-3	TRBD1	-	TRBJ2-2	CAIRRADRGQTGELFF	TGTGCCATCAGGAGGGCCGACAGGGGGCAGACCGGGGAGCTGTTTTTT
TRBV19	TRBD1	-	TRBJ1-5	CASTGQGNLGNQPQHF	TGTGCCAGTACCGGACAGGGAAATTTGGGCAATCAGCCCCAGCATTTT
TRBV9	TRBD2	-	TRBJ2-6	CASSVEAGGGGANVLTF	TGTGCCAGCAGCGTAGAGGCGGGAGGAGGTGGGGCCAACGTCCTGACTTTC
TRBV5-1	TRBD1	-	TRBJ2-2	CASSPTGGVDTGELFF	TGCGCCAGCAGCCCGACAGGGGGCGTCGACACCGGGGAGCTGTTTTTT
TRBV9	-	-	TRBJ1-5	CASRQRGSNQPQHF	TGTGCCAGCAGGCAACGGGGGAGCAATCAGCCCCAGCATTTT
TRBV2	TRBD1	-	TRBJ1-5	CASSTTTGGTQPQHF	TGTGCCAGCAGTACCACGACAGGGGGAACTCAGCCCCAGCATTTT